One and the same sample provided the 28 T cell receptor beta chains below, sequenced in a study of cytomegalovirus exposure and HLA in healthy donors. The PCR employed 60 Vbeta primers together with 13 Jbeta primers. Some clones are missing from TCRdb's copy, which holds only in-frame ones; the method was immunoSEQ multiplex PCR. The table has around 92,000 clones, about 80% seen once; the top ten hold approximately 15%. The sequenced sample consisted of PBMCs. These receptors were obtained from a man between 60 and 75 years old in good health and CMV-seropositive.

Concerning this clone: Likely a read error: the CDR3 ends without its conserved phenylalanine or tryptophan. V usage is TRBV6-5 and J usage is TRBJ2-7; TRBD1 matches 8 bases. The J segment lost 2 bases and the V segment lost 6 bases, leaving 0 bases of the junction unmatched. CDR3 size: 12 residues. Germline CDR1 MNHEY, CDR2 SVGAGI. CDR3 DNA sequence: TGTGCCAGCAGACAGGGGGCCTACGAGCAGTACCTC. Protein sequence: CASRQGAYEQYL.

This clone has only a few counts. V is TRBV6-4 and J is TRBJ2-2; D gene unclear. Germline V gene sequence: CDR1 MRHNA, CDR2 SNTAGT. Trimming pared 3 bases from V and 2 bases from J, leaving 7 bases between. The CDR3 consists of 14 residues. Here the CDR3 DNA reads TGTGCCAGCAGTGAGGGCAGCAACACCGGGGAGCTGTTTTTT. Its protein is CASSEGSNTGELFF.

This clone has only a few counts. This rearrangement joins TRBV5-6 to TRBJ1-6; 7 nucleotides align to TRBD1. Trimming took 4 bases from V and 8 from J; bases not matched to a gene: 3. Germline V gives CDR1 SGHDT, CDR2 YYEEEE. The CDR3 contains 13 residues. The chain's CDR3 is CASSPTGDSPLHF. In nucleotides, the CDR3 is TGTGCCAGCAGCCCCACAGGGGATTCACCCCTCCACTTT.

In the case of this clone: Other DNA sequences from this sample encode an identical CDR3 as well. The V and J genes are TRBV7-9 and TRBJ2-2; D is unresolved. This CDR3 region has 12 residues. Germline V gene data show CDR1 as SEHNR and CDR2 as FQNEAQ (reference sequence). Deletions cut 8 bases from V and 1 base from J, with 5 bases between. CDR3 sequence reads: CASAENTGELFF. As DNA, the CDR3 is TGTGCCAGCGCGGAGAACACCGGGGAGCTGTTTTTT.

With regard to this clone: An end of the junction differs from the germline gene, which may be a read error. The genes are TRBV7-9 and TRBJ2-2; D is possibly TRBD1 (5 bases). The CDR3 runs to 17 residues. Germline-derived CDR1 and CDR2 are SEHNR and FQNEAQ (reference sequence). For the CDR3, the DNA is TGTTCCAGCAGCTTAAGGGTTGGGGCCGTGGATCCCGGGGAGCTGTTTTTT. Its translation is CSSSLRVGAVDPGELFF.

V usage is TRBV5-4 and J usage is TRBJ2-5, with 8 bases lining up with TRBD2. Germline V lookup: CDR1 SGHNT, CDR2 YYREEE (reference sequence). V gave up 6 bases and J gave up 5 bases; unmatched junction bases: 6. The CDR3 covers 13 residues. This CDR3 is CASTPGGPETQYF. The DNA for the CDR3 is TGTGCCAGCACCCCGGGAGGGCCCGAGACCCAGTACTTC.

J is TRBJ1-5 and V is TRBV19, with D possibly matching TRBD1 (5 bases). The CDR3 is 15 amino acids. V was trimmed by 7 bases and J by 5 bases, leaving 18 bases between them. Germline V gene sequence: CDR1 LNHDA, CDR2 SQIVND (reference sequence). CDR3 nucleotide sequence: TGTGCCAGTAAGATGATGGGGAGGGGTGATCAGCCCCAGCATTTT. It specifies CASKMMGRGDQPQHF.

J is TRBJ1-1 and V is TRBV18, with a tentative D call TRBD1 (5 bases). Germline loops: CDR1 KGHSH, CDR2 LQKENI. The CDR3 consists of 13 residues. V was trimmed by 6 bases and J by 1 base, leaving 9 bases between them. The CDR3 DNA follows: TGTGCCAGCTCTCTACAGGCGAACACTGAAGCTTTCTTT. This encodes CASSLQANTEAFF.

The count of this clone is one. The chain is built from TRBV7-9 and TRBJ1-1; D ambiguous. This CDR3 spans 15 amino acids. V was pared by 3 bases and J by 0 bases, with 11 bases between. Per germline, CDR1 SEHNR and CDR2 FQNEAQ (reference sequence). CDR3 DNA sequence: TGTGCCAGCAGCTTTCAGACAAGTATGAACACTGAAGCTTTCTTT. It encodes CASSFQTSMNTEAFF.

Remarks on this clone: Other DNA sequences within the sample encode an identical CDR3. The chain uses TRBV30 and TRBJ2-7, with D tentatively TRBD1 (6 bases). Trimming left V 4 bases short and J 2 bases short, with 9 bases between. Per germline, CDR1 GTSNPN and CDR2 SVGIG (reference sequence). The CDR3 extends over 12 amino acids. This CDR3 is CAWKQGTYEQYF. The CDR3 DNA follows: TGTGCCTGGAAACAGGGCACCTACGAGCAGTACTTC.

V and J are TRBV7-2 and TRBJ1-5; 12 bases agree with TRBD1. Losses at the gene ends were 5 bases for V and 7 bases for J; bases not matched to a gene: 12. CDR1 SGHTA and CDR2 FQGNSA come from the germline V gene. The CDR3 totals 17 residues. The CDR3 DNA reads TGTGCCAGCAGCCCTCGTCCCGGGACAGGGGGCGGGCAGCCCCAGCATTTT. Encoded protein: CASSPRPGTGGGQPQHF.

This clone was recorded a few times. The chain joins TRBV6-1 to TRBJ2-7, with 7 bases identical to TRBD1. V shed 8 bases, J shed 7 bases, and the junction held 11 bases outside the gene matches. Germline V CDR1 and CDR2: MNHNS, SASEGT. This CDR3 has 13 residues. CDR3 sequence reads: CASRQGPLGEQYF. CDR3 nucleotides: TGTGCCAGCCGACAGGGCCCCCTCGGGGAGCAGTACTTC.

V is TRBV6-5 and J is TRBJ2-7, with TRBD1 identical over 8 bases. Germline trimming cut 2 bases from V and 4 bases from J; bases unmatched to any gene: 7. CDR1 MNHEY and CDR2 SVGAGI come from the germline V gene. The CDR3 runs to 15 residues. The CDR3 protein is CASSYAGTGKYEQYF. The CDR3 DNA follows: TGTGCCAGCAGTTACGCCGGGACAGGAAAGTACGAGCAGTACTTC.

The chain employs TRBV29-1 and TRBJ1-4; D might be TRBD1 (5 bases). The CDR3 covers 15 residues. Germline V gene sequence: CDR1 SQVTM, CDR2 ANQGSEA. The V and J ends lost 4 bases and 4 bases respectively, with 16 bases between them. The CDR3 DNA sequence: TGCAGCGTTGGCCAGGGCGGAACGGGTAATGAAAAACTGTTTTTT. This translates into CSVGQGGTGNEKLFF.

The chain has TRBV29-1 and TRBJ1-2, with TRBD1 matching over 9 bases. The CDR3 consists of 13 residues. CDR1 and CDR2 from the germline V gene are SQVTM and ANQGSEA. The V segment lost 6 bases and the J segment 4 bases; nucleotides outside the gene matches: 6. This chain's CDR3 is CSVPTDRGYGYTF. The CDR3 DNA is TGCAGCGTACCTACGGACAGGGGCTATGGCTACACCTTC.

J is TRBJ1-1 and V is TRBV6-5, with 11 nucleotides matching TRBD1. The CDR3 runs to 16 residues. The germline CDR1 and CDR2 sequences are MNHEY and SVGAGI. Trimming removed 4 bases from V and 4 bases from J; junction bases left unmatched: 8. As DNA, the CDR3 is TGTGCCAGCAGTTTTCGGGACAGGGGGTTTGGCACTGAAGCTTTCTTT. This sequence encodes CASSFRDRGFGTEAFF.

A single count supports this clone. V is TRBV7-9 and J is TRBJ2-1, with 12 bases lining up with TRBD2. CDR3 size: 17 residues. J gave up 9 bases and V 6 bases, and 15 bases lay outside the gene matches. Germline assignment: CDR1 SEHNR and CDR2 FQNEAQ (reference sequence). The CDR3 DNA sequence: TGTGCCAGCAGGTTACTAGCGGGGGGCCCGCAGGGCCGTGAGCAGTTCTTC. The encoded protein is CASRLLAGGPQGREQFF.

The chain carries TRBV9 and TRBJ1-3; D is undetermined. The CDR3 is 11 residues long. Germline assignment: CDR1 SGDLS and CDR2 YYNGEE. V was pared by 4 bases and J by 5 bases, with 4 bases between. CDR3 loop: CASSTRNTIYF. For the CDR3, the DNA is TGTGCCAGCAGCACTAGAAACACCATATATTTT.

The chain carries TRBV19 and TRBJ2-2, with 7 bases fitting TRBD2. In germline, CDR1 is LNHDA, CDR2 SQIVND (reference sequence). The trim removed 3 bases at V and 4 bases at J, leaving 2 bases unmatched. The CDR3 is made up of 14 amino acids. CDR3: CASSMGGVTGELFF. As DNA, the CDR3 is TGTGCCAGTAGTATGGGGGGGGTCACCGGGGAGCTGTTTTTT.

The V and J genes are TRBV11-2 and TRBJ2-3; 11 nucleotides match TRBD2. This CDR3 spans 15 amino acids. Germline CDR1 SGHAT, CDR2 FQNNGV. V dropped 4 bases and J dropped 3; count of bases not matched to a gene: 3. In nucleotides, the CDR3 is TGTGCCAGCAGCTCCGGACTAGCGGGTACAGATACGCAGTATTTT. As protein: CASSSGLAGTDTQYF. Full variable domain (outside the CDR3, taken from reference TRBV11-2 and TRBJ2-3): EAGVAQSPRYKIIEKRQSVAFWCNPISGHATLYWYQQILGQGPKLLIQFQNNGVVDDSQLPKDRFSAERLKGVDSTLKIQPAKLEDSAVYLCASSSGLAGTDTQYFGPGTRLTVL.

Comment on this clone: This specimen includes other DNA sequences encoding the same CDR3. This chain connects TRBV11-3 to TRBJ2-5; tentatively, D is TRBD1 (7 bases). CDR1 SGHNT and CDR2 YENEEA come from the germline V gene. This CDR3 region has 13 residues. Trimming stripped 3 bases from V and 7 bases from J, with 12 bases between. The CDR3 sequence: CASSLGQGGTQYF. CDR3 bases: TGTGCCAGCAGCTTGGGTCAGGGGGGGACCCAGTACTTC.

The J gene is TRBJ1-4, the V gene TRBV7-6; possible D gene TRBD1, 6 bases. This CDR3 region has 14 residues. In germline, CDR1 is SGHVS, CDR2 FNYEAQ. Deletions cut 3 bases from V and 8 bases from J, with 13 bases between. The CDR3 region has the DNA TGTGCCAGCAGCTTTCCAGGGGCTGGGGAAAAACTGTTTTTT. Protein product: CASSFPGAGEKLFF.

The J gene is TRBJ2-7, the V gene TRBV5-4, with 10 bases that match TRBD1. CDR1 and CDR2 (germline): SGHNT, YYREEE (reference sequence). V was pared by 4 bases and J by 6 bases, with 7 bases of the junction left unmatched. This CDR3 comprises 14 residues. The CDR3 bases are TGTGCCAGCAGCCCCTCCGGGACAGGGGTCGAGCAGTACTTC. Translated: CASSPSGTGVEQYF. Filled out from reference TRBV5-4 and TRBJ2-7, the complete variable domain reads ETGVTQSPTHLIKTRGQQVTLRCSSQSGHNTVSWYQQALGQGPQFIFQYYREEENGRGNFPPRFSGLQFPNYSSELNVNALELDDSALYLCASSPSGTGVEQYFGPGTRLTVT.

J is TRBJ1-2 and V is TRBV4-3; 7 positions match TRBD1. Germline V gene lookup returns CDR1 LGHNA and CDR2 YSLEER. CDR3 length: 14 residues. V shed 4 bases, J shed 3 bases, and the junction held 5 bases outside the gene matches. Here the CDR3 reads CASSRIGGDYGYTF. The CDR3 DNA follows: TGCGCCAGCAGCCGAATAGGGGGCGACTATGGCTACACCTTC.

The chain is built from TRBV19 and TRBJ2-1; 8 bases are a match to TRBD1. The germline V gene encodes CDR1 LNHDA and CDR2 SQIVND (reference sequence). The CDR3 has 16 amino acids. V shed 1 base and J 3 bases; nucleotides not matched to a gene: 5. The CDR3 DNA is TGTGCCAGTAGTATAGTGCAGGGGGCGAACTACAATGAGCAGTTCTTC. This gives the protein CASSIVQGANYNEQFF.

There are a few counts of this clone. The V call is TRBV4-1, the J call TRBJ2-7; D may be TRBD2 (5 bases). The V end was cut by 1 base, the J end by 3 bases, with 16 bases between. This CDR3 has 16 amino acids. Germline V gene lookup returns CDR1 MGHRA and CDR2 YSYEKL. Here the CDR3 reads CASSQVGRRTFYEQYF. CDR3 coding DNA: TGCGCCAGCAGCCAAGTTGGTAGAAGGACTTTCTACGAGCAGTACTTC.

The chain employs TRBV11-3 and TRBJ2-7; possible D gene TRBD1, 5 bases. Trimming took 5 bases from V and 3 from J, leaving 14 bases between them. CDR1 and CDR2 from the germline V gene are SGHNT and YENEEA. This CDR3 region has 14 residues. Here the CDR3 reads CASSPAGNVYEQYF. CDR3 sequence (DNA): TGTGCCAGCAGCCCCGCAGGGAACGTCTACGAGCAGTACTTC. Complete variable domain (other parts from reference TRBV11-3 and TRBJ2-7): EAGVVQSPRYKIIEKKQPVAFWCNPISGHNTLYWYLQNLGQGPELLIRYENEEAVDDSQLPKDRFSAERLKGVDSTLKIQPAELGDSAVYLCASSPAGNVYEQYFGPGTRLTVT.

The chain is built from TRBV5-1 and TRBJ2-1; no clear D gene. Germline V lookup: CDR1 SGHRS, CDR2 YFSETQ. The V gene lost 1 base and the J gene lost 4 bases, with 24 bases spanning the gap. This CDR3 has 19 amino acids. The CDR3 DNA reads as TGCGCCAGCAGCTTGATGCTGGCAATGAGGCGAGGCGATTACAATGAGCAGTTCTTC. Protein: CASSLMLAMRRGDYNEQFF.